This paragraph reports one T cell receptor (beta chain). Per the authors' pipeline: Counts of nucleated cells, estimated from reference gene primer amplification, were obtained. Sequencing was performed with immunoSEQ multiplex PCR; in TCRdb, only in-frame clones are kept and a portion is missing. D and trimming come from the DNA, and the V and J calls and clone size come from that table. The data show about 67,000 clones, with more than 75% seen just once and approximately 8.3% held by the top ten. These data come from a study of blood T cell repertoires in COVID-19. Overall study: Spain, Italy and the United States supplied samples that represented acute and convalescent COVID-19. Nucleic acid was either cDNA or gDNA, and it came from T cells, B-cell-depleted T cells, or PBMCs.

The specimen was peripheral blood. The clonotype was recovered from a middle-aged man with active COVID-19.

CDR3 sequence (DNA): TGTGCCAGCAGCGTGCCTACAGGGAACTATGGCTACACCTTC. This encodes CASSVPTGNYGYTF. V is TRBV5-4 and J is TRBJ1-2; a possible D gene is TRBD1 (6 bases). This CDR3 is built from 14 residues. Germline V gene lookup returns CDR1 SGHNT and CDR2 YYREEE (reference sequence). Trimming cost V 4 bases and J 2 bases, with 12 bases left between them.